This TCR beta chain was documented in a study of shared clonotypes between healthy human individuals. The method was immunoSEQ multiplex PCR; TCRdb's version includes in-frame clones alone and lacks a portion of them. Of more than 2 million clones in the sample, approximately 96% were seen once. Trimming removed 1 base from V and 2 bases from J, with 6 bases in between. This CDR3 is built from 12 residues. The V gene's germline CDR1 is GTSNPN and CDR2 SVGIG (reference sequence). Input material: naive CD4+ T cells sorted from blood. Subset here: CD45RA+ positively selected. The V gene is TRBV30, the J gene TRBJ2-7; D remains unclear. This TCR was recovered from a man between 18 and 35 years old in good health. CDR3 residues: CAWSGLTYEQYF. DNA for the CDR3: TGTGCCTGGAGTGGGCTGACCTACGAGCAGTACTTC.